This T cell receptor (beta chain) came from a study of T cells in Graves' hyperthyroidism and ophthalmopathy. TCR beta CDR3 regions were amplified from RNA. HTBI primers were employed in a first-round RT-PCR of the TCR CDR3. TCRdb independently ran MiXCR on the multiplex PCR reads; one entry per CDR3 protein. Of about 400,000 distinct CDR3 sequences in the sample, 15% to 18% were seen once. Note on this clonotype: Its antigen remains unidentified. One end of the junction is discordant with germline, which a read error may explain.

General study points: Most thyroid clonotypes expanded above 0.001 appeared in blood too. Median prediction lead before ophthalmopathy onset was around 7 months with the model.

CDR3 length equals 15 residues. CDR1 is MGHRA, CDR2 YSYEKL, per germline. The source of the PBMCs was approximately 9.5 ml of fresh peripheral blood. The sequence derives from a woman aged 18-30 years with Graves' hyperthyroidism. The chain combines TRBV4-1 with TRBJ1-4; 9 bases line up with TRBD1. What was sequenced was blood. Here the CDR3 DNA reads TGTGCCAGCAGCCAAGTTACACAGGGGGCCGAAAAACTGTTTTTT. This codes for CASSQVTQGAEKLFF.